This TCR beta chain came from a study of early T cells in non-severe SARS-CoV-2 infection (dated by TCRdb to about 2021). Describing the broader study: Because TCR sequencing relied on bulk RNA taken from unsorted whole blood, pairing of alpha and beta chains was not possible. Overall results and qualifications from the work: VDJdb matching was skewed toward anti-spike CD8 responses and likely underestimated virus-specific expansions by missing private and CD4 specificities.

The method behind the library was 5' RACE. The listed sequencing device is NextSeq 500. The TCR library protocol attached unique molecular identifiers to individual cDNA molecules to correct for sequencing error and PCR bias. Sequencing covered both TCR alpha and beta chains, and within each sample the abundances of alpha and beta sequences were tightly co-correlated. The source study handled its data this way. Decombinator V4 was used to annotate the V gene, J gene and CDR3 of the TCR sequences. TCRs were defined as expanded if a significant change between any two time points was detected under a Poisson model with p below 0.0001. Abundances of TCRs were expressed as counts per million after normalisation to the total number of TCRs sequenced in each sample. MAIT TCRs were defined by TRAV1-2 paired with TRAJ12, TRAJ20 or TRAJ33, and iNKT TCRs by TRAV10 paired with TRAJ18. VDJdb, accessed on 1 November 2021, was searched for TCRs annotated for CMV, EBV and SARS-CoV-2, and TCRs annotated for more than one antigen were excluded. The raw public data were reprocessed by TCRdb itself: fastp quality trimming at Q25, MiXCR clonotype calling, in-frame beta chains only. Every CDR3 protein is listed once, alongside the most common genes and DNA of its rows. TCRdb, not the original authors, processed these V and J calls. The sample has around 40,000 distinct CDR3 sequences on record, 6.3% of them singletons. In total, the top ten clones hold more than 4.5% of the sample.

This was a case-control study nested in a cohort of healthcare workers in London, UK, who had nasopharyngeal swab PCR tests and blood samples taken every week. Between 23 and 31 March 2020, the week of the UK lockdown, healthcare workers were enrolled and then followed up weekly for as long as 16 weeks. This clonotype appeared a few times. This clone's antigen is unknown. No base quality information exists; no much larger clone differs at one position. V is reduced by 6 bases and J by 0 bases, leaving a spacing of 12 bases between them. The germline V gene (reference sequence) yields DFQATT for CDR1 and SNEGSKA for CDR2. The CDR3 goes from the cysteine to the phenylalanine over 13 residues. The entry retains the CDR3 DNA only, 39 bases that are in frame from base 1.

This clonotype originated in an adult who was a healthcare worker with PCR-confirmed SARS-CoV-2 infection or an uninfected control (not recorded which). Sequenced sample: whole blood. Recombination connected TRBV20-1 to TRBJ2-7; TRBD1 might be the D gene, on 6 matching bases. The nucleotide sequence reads TGCAGTGCCGAACGACAGGCCTCCTACGAGCAGTACTTC. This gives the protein CSAERQASYEQYF.